This TCR beta chain was sequenced during a study of T cells after somatic rescue of genetic block. The length of the CDR3 is 15 residues. The V and J ends lost 0 bases and 4 bases, in that order; junction bases with no gene match: 1. CDR1 is SGHVS and CDR2 is FNYEAQ in the germline V gene. Method: immunoSEQ multiplex PCR; TCRdb's copy keeps in-frame clones and lacks some. The repertoire has 45,000 to 70,000 clones, 90% to 97% of them found once; the top ten carry approximately 0.073%. What was sequenced was peripheral blood mononuclear cells (PBMCs). The clonotype originates from a child less than two years old. This sequence joins TRBV7-6 and TRBJ2-1; 9 nucleotides match TRBD2. The DNA for the CDR3 is TGTGCCAGCAGCTTAGCGCTAGCGGGATACAATGAGCAGTTCTTC. Translation: CASSLALAGYNEQFF.